Below, 30 T cell receptor beta chains from the same sample are listed, as sequenced in a study of CD8+ T cells in alopecia areata. RNA was extracted and reverse transcribed into cDNA as the sequencing template. The table came from immunoSEQ multiplex PCR; TCRdb's copy has only in-frame clones and leaves some out. Here the sample spans approximately 98,000 clones, 45% to 60% being singletons. The specimen sequenced was NKG2D-low CD8+ T cells sorted from blood. These receptors were collected from a human donor with alopecia areata.

The chain combines TRBV27 with TRBJ1-2; TRBD1 might be the D (6 bases). The CDR3 length is 14 residues. V gave up 5 bases and J gave up 5 bases, with 15 bases separating them. Germline V gene lookup returns CDR1 MNHEY and CDR2 SMNVEV (reference sequence). The CDR3 spells CASSPTQGRYGYTF. The CDR3 bases are TGTGCCAGCAGTCCGACACAGGGTCGGTATGGCTACACCTTC.

The chain carries TRBV12-5 and TRBJ2-7, with 9 bases identical to TRBD1. With V trimmed by 6 bases and J by 2 bases, 5 bases remained unmatched. The CDR3 is 14 residues long. Germline CDR1 reads LGHNT; CDR2 reads FRNRAP. CDR3 sequence: CASGRDRAPYEQYF. The CDR3 DNA sequence: TGTGCTAGTGGACGGGACAGGGCGCCCTACGAGCAGTACTTC.

The V gene is TRBV29-1, the J gene TRBJ2-3, with D perhaps TRBD1 (5 bases). The CDR3 sequence is 12 residues long. V lost 2 bases and J 7 bases, leaving 10 bases between the germline ends. Germline values: CDR1 SQVTM, CDR2 ANQGSEA. Here the CDR3 DNA reads TGCAGCGTTGAAAGCAGGGATAATACGCAGTATTTT. It translates to CSVESRDNTQYF.

The J gene is TRBJ2-2, the V gene TRBV4-2; TRBD1 might be the D (6 bases). Trimming removed 1 base at V and 0 bases at J, with 24 bases between. Germline V lookup: CDR1 LGHNA, CDR2 YNFKEQ. The CDR3 sequence is 21 residues long. The CDR3, as DNA: TGTGCCAGCAGCCAAGTGATCCCGGGCATAGGACAGACAGCGAACACCGGGGAGCTGTTTTTT. It translates to CASSQVIPGIGQTANTGELFF.

The chain uses TRBV7-8 and TRBJ2-1; TRBD2 aligns across 11 bases. The CDR3 has 16 amino acids. CDR1 is SGHVS, CDR2 FQNEAQ, per germline. Losses at the gene ends were 5 bases for V and 6 bases for J; bases not matched to a gene: 9. CDR3 region: CASSPIAGGPVNEQFF. The CDR3 region has the DNA TGTGCCAGCAGCCCCATAGCGGGAGGGCCCGTCAATGAGCAGTTCTTC.

The rearrangement links TRBV11-2 to TRBJ2-1; TRBD2 matches at 9 bases. Per the germline V gene, CDR1 is SGHAT and CDR2 is FQNNGV. The CDR3 sequence is 14 residues long. Trimming at V came to 6 bases and at J to 4 bases, leaving 4 bases not matched to a gene. CDR3 nucleotide sequence: TGTGCCAGCAGAATGGCGGGAGGGTACAATGAGCAGTTCTTC. As protein: CASRMAGGYNEQFF. Together with reference TRBV11-2 and TRBJ2-1, the CDR3 gives the full variable domain: EAGVAQSPRYKIIEKRQSVAFWCNPISGHATLYWYQQILGQGPKLLIQFQNNGVVDDSQLPKDRFSAERLKGVDSTLKIQPAKLEDSAVYLCASRMAGGYNEQFFGPGTRLTVL.

V gene TRBV27 combines with J gene TRBJ2-5; 8 bases agree with TRBD1. The trim removed 5 bases at V and 0 bases at J, leaving 8 bases unmatched. The CDR3 has 16 amino acids. CDR1 MNHEY and CDR2 SMNVEV come from the germline V gene (reference sequence). DNA for the CDR3: TGTGCCAGCAGTCCCCCCCGACAGGGGTACCAAGAGACCCAGTACTTC. It is translated as CASSPPRQGYQETQYF.

This clone occurred a few times. V is TRBV5-6 and J is TRBJ2-3, with no clear D. Trimming cost V 4 bases and J 2 bases, with 17 bases left between them. The V gene's germline CDR1 is SGHDT and CDR2 YYEEEE. CDR3 size: 16 residues. The CDR3 DNA sequence: TGTGCCAGCAGCCAGCGTGGCAGGCGGATCACAGATACGCAGTATTTT. As protein: CASSQRGRRITDTQYF.

The rearrangement links TRBV14 to TRBJ2-1; D perhaps matches TRBD2 (5 bases). Germline CDR1 and CDR2: SGHDN and FVKESK. Deletions cut 0 bases from V and 6 bases from J, with 18 bases between. This CDR3 comprises 17 residues. The CDR3 loop reads CASSQDKRLVRRNEQFF. DNA of the CDR3: TGTGCCAGCAGCCAAGATAAGCGGCTAGTTCGACGCAATGAGCAGTTCTTC.

The J gene is TRBJ2-3, the V gene TRBV10-1; D is uncertain. The germline V and J ends were trimmed by 3 bases and 1 base, with 5 bases remaining between them. Germline V gene data show CDR1 as WNHNN and CDR2 as SYGVQD (reference sequence). The CDR3 is 13 residues long. The CDR3 is CASSESGTDTQYF. The DNA for the CDR3 is TGCGCCAGCAGTGAAAGTGGCACAGATACGCAGTATTTT.

The chain carries TRBV19 and TRBJ1-5; 7 positions match TRBD1. V lost 4 bases, J lost 3 bases, and 9 bases stayed unmatched. The CDR3 runs 16 residues. Per germline, CDR1 LNHDA and CDR2 SQIVND (reference sequence). The CDR3 loop is CASSNPRDSYNQPQHF. The CDR3 DNA reads TGTGCCAGTAGTAACCCCCGGGACAGCTACAATCAGCCCCAGCATTTT.

This clone was seen more than once but under ten times. This chain uses TRBV7-9 with TRBJ2-3; D unclear. CDR3 size: 12 residues. V was shortened by 5 bases and J by 6 bases, with 9 bases between the two germline ends. Per germline, CDR1 SEHNR and CDR2 FQNEAQ (reference sequence). The CDR3 region has the DNA TGTGCCAGCAGCCTGCCCCCGGATACGCAGTATTTT. It specifies CASSLPPDTQYF.

Here the CDR3 reads CASSSQGMRTYEQYF. CDR3 coding DNA: TGTGCCAGCAGCTCCCAGGGTATGAGGACCTACGAGCAGTACTTC. The chain employs TRBV7-9 and TRBJ2-7, with a weak D call TRBD1 (5 bases). The CDR3 length is 15 residues. CDR1 and CDR2 (germline): SEHNR, FQNEAQ (reference sequence). Deletions cut 4 bases from V and 2 bases from J, with 15 bases between.

This sequence joins TRBV11-3 and TRBJ2-7, with unresolved D. Trimming took off 5 bases at V and 4 bases at J, with 9 bases between the two ends. The germline gives CDR1 SGHNT, CDR2 YENEEA. The CDR3 has 12 amino acids. CDR3 nucleotides: TGTGCCAGCAGCCGTCTGGGTTACGAGCAGTACTTC. It codes for CASSRLGYEQYF.

V usage is TRBV5-1 and J usage is TRBJ2-3; 9 positions match TRBD1. The ends lost 0 bases at V and 2 bases at J; junction bases unmatched: 4. Germline CDR1 is SGHRS and CDR2 is YFSETQ. The CDR3 is 16 amino acids. The chain's CDR3 is CASSLGQQGATDTQYF. For the CDR3, the DNA is TGCGCCAGCAGCTTGGGACAACAGGGGGCCACAGATACGCAGTATTTT. The variable domain in full, with the rest retrieved from reference TRBV5-1 and TRBJ2-3, is KAGVTQTPRYLIKTRGQQVTLSCSPISGHRSVSWYQQTPGQGLQFLFEYFSETQRNKGNFPGRFSGRQFSNSRSEMNVSTLELGDSALYLCASSLGQQGATDTQYFGPGTRLTVL.

The rearrangement joins TRBV7-9 to TRBJ2-1; TRBD1 agrees at 7 bases. Germline values: CDR1 SEHNR, CDR2 FQNEAQ (reference sequence). The CDR3 consists of 16 residues. J gave up 0 bases and V 4 bases, and 6 bases lay outside the gene matches. CDR3 nucleotide sequence: TGTGCCAGCAGCTCTAGGACAGGCAGCTCCTACAATGAGCAGTTCTTC. Its protein is CASSSRTGSSYNEQFF.

The chain employs TRBV29-1 and TRBJ2-7; perhaps TRBD1 as D (5 bases). CDR1 and CDR2 from the germline V gene are SQVTM and ANQGSEA. This CDR3 region has 13 residues. Trimming removed 7 bases at V and 0 bases at J, with 13 bases between. The CDR3 loop reads CSARVVTSYEQYF. In DNA, the CDR3 is TGCAGCGCCAGGGTAGTGACCTCCTACGAGCAGTACTTC.

This clone appeared a few times. V and J are TRBV29-1 and TRBJ1-2, with D perhaps TRBD1 (5 bases). The CDR3 length is 13 residues. Trimming removed 1 base from V and 4 bases from J, with 10 bases in between. Germline CDR1 reads SQVTM; CDR2 reads ANQGSEA. The DNA of the CDR3 is TGCAGCGTTGAAGTAGGGGAGGCCTATGGCTACACCTTC. As protein: CSVEVGEAYGYTF.

V gene TRBV9 combines with J gene TRBJ2-7; D unresolved. The CDR3 is 12 residues long. CDR1 is SGDLS, CDR2 YYNGEE, per germline. The V gene lost 4 bases and the J gene lost 6 bases, with 11 bases spanning the gap. The CDR3 DNA is TGTGCCAGCAGCCTTAACAGTGGCGAGCAGTACTTC. Its protein product is CASSLNSGEQYF.

V gene TRBV29-1 combines with J gene TRBJ2-7; D unresolved. V shed 0 bases and J shed 6 bases, with 12 bases lying between them. The CDR3 spans 13 residues. Germline V CDR1 and CDR2: SQVTM, ANQGSEA. The CDR3 here is CSVEDVARSEQYF. The DNA of the CDR3 is TGCAGCGTTGAAGATGTGGCCAGAAGCGAGCAGTACTTC.

CDR3 coding DNA: TGTGCCAGCAGTCAATCCCGGGACTCGATCTACAATGAGCAGTTCTTC. The encoded protein is CASSQSRDSIYNEQFF. The chain joins TRBV27 to TRBJ2-1, with D possibly being TRBD2 (6 bases). The CDR3 spans 16 residues. Trimming removed 5 bases at V and 3 bases at J, with 17 bases between. The V gene's germline CDR1 is MNHEY and CDR2 SMNVEV (reference sequence).

The chain carries TRBV2 and TRBJ2-3, with D possibly being TRBD1 or TRBD2 (5 bases each). Per the germline V gene, CDR1 is SNHLY and CDR2 is FYNNEI. The CDR3 loop spans 17 amino acids. V was cut by 7 bases and J by 0 bases, with 20 bases left in between. CDR3 loop: CASTPGPTVSSTDTQYF. CDR3 in DNA: TGTGCCAGCACTCCGGGGCCGACAGTCTCAAGCACAGATACGCAGTATTTT.

This clone was seen a handful of times. The V and J genes are TRBV29-1 and TRBJ1-1; weak D call: TRBD1 (6 bases). Germline-derived CDR1 and CDR2 are SQVTM and ANQGSEA. Trimming took off 1 base at V and 0 bases at J, with 9 bases between the two ends. The CDR3 is 14 amino acids. The CDR3 nucleotides read TGCAGCGTTGAAGCACGACAGGTGAACACTGAAGCTTTCTTT. This encodes CSVEARQVNTEAFF.

J is TRBJ2-1 and V is TRBV7-6, with 9 bases lining up with TRBD1. Germline V CDR1 and CDR2: SGHVS, FNYEAQ. The CDR3 has 16 amino acids. Unmatched junction bases numbered 6, after V lost 1 base and J lost 5 bases. The CDR3 is CASSLVGTGNHNEQFF. The CDR3 DNA follows: TGTGCCAGCAGCTTAGTGGGGACAGGGAATCACAATGAGCAGTTCTTC.

The CDR3 DNA sequence: TGTGCCAGCAGCCTTAGGACAGGGTACACTGAAGCTTTCTTT. This gives the protein CASSLRTGYTEAFF. The chain employs TRBV7-8 and TRBJ1-1; 8 bases are shared with TRBD1. CDR3 length: 14 residues. V trimming: 5 bases; J trimming: 3 bases; junction bases outside the gene matches: 5. Germline-derived CDR1 and CDR2 are SGHVS and FQNEAQ.

This clone was picked up a small number of times. This rearrangement joins TRBV28 to TRBJ1-1; D gene ambiguous. Per germline, CDR1 MDHEN and CDR2 SYDVKM. The CDR3 is 14 residues long. The V and J ends lost 6 bases and 0 bases respectively, with 11 bases between them. The CDR3, as DNA: TGTGCCAGCAGGTACCCATGGGTGAACACTGAAGCTTTCTTT. Translated, it gives CASRYPWVNTEAFF.

In this sample, this clone turned up once. In nucleotides, the CDR3 is TGTGCCAGCAGTTTGCGCGAGGGACGGTCGTCCGAGCAGTACTTC. Protein sequence: CASSLREGRSSEQYF. The rearrangement links TRBV27 to TRBJ2-7; perhaps D is TRBD1 or TRBD2 (5 bases each). There are 15 residues in the CDR3. Trimming stripped 3 bases from V and 6 bases from J, with 18 bases between. Per germline, CDR1 MNHEY and CDR2 SMNVEV (reference sequence).

This chain connects TRBV7-9 to TRBJ1-2; maybe TRBD1 (5 bases). V was shortened by 1 base and J by 6 bases, with 9 bases between the two germline ends. The CDR3 sequence is 13 residues long. Looked up from germline, CDR1 is SEHNR and CDR2 is FQNEAQ (reference sequence). The CDR3 loop is CASSLGREDGYTF. CDR3 bases: TGTGCCAGCAGCTTAGGCAGGGAAGATGGCTACACCTTC.

The chain is built from TRBV27 and TRBJ2-3, with a possible D match to TRBD2 (7 bases). The CDR3 consists of 16 residues. With 5 bases removed from V and 3 bases from J, the gap between germline ends came to 18 bases. In germline, CDR1 is MNHEY, CDR2 SMNVEV (reference sequence). CDR3 nucleotide sequence: TGTGCCAGCAGTGAGGAACAGGGAGGGAGGACAGATACGCAGTATTTT. This encodes CASSEEQGGRTDTQYF.

The V and J genes are TRBV27 and TRBJ2-1; D is unresolved. The CDR3 loop spans 12 amino acids. Looked up from germline, CDR1 is MNHEY and CDR2 is SMNVEV (reference sequence). With 3 bases removed from V and 7 bases from J, the gap between germline ends came to 7 bases. CDR3 protein: CASSFKGNEQFF. CDR3 nucleotides: TGTGCCAGCAGTTTTAAAGGGAATGAGCAGTTCTTC.